Listed below are T cell receptor beta chains from one sample, sequenced in a study of blood T cell repertoires in COVID-19. This table comes from immunoSEQ multiplex PCR, and its TCRdb copy is limited to in-frame clones, with some not included. The sample carries 120,000 or so clones, about 77% recorded once. Sequenced material: peripheral blood. These receptors originate from a human donor in a cohort sampled during active COVID-19. Each CDR3 is given with its conserved first and last residue. D genes are given only for firm matches. Size is omitted from some rows. Given values are once, few, many or a class for expanded clones.

>NA|TRBJ2-1|NA|TRBV7-8
CASSPTYNEQFF
TGTGCCAGCAGCCCCACTTACAATGAGCAGTTCTTC
>TRBD2|TRBJ2-1|NA|TRBV24-1
CATSDKPGTRSNEQFF
TGTGCCACCAGTGACAAACCCGGGACTAGGTCTAATGAGCAGTTCTTC
>TRBD2|TRBJ2-7|many|TRBV10-1
CASSDPSGSDHEQYF
TGCGCCAGCAGTGACCCTAGCGGGAGTGATCACGAGCAGTACTTC
>NA|TRBJ1-1|NA|TRBV18
CASSPLSLNTEAFF
TGTGCCAGCTCACCTCTTAGTCTGAACACTGAAGCTTTCTTT
>NA|TRBJ2-2|NA|TRBV5-1
CASSLQGLGQLNTGELFF
TGCGCCAGCAGCTTACAGGGATTAGGTCAACTCAACACCGGGGAGCTGTTTTTT
>NA|TRBJ2-1|NA|TRBV11-3
CASSSWAGSGYNEQFF
TGTGCCAGCAGCTCCTGGGCTGGGAGCGGGTACAATGAGCAGTTCTTC
>TRBD1|TRBJ1-5|NA|TRBV7-9
CASSSAGQGSNQPQHF
TGTGCCAGCAGCTCAGCGGGACAGGGGAGCAATCAGCCCCAGCATTTT
>NA|TRBJ2-5|NA|TRBV28
CASSPILRRAVETQYF
TGTGCCAGCAGTCCCATTTTAAGGAGGGCCGTGGAGACCCAGTACTTC
>TRBD1|TRBJ1-3|many|TRBV7-2
CASSPRTGQTGNTIYF
TGTGCCAGCAGCCCGCGGACAGGGCAAACCGGAAACACCATATATTTT
>NA|TRBJ1-3|NA|TRBV11-1
CASSSTDSGNTIYF
TGTGCCAGCAGCTCCACAGACTCTGGAAACACCATATATTTT
>NA|TRBJ2-5|NA|TRBV7-2
CASSPRLGQETQYF
TGTGCCAGCAGCCCGAGACTAGGGCAAGAGACCCAGTACTTC
>NA|TRBJ2-1|NA|TRBV6-5
CASGRESYNEQFF
TGTGCCAGCGGGCGAGAATCCTACAATGAGCAGTTCTTC
>TRBD1|TRBJ2-1|once|TRBV28
CASSSGRGRGVYNEQFF
TGTGCCAGCAGTTCGGGAAGGGGGCGCGGAGTCTACAATGAGCAGTTCTTC
>TRBD2|TRBJ2-3|few|TRBV19
CASSIGAGLTDTQYF
TGTGCCAGTAGTATCGGAGCGGGGCTCACAGATACGCAGTATTTT
>NA|TRBJ2-1|NA|TRBV28
CATGAASKGTYNEQFF
TGTGCCACCGGAGCAGCGAGTAAGGGGACCTACAATGAGCAGTTCTTC
>NA|TRBJ1-5|NA|TRBV7-2
CASSTGSRSNQPQHF
TGTGCCAGCAGCACAGGGTCAAGAAGCAATCAGCCCCAGCATTTT
>NA|TRBJ1-5|NA|TRBV18
CASSPDSNSNQPQHF
TGTGCCAGCTCACCGGACAGCAATAGCAATCAGCCCCAGCATTTT
>NA|TRBJ1-1|NA|TRBV5-1
CASSLDQGWTEAFF
TGCGCCAGCAGCTTGGATCAGGGTTGGACTGAAGCTTTCTTT
>NA|TRBJ1-2|NA|TRBV4-3
CASSNAGRNFYGYTF
TGCGCCAGCAGCAATGCAGGCCGCAATTTCTATGGCTACACCTTC
>TRBD1|TRBJ1-6|NA|TRBV19
CASSADRVNSPLHF
TGTGCCAGTAGTGCCGACAGGGTTAATTCACCCCTCCACTTT
>TRBD1|TRBJ1-4|NA|TRBV5-6
CASSGTTGEEKLFF
TGTGCCAGCAGCGGGACAACAGGGGAAGAAAAACTGTTTTTT
>NA|TRBJ2-1|NA|TRBV19
CASSISHYNEQFF
TGTGCCAGTAGTATATCACATTACAATGAGCAGTTCTTC
>NA|TRBJ2-1|NA|TRBV30
CAWSVGGGSLYNEQFF
TGTGCCTGGAGTGTGGGGGGCGGGAGCCTTTACAATGAGCAGTTCTTC
>TRBD1|TRBJ1-2|NA|TRBV7-9
CASSPDRAYGYTF
TGTGCCAGCAGCCCAGACAGGGCCTATGGCTACACCTTC
>NA|TRBJ2-3|NA|TRBV4-1
CASSYESARMRLASTDTQYF
TGCGCCAGCAGCTACGAGTCCGCTAGGATGCGACTGGCAAGCACAGATACGCAGTATTTT
>TRBD1|TRBJ1-1|NA|TRBV2
CASIRIGTENTEAFF
TGTGCCAGCATACGAATCGGGACAGAGAACACTGAAGCTTTCTTT
>TRBD1|TRBJ1-6|NA|TRBV4-1
CASSQDAQGVLNSPLHF
TGCGCCAGCAGCCAAGATGCGCAGGGGGTCCTGAATTCACCCCTCCACTTT
>NA|TRBJ1-1|NA|TRBV6-5
CASSSPRGAFF
TGTGCCAGCAGTTCCCCGCGTGGAGCTTTCTTT
>NA|TRBJ1-2|NA|TRBV4-3
CASSQDRGEYGYTF
TGCGCCAGCAGCCAAGACAGGGGTGAATATGGCTACACCTTC
>NA|TRBJ2-1|once|TRBV3-1/TRBV3-2
CASSQSGSYNEQFF
TGTGCCAGCAGCCAGAGTGGCTCCTACAATGAGCAGTTCTTC
>NA|TRBJ1-1|NA|TRBV18
CASSPLVGGTEAFF
TGTGCCAGCTCACCCTTGGTAGGGGGCACTGAAGCTTTCTTT
>TRBD1|TRBJ2-3|NA|TRBV7-9
CASSLFGQGLPTDTQYF
TGTGCCAGCAGCTTATTTGGACAGGGCCTCCCCACAGATACGCAGTATTTT
>NA|TRBJ1-1|few|TRBV10-2
CASSDTGLTEAFF
TGCGCCAGCAGTGATACAGGTTTAACTGAAGCTTTCTTT
>TRBD1|TRBJ1-2|NA|TRBV5-1
CASSLSGTENYGYTF
TGCGCCAGCAGCCTATCCGGGACAGAGAACTATGGCTACACCTTC
>NA|TRBJ1-2|NA|TRBV28
CASSPTEGYGYTF
TGTGCCAGCAGCCCCACAGAGGGCTATGGCTACACCTTC
>NA|TRBJ1-3|NA|TRBV6-1
CASSEGRRGNTIYF
TGTGCCAGCAGTGAAGGAAGGAGAGGAAACACCATATATTTT
>TRBD2|TRBJ2-5|NA|TRBV9
CASSSGGAQETQYF
TGTGCCAGCAGCTCCGGGGGGGCTCAAGAGACCCAGTACTTC
>NA|TRBJ2-5|NA|TRBV12-3/TRBV12-4
CASTIQGRETQYF
TGTGCCAGCACCATACAGGGCCGAGAGACCCAGTACTTC
>TRBD2|TRBJ2-3|NA|TRBV7-9
CASSPRLGGGPSTDTQYF
TGTGCCAGCAGCCCTCGGTTAGGCGGGGGACCTAGCACAGATACGCAGTATTTT
>TRBD1|TRBJ2-1|NA|TRBV27
CASSLWDRVSRQFF
TGTGCCAGCAGTTTATGGGACAGGGTCTCAAGGCAGTTCTTC
>TRBD1|TRBJ1-4|once|TRBV5-1
CASSLGAGTVGEKLFF
TGCGCCAGCAGCTTGGGCGCCGGGACAGTAGGTGAAAAACTGTTTTTT